This TCR beta chain comes out of a study of blood T cells in healthy people across ages (dated by TCRdb to between 2014 and 2017). In terms of the full investigation: In model experiments, template switching captured roughly one uniquely barcoded TCR beta cDNA molecule for every two T cells. To track age-related changes in TCR beta repertoire diversity, the study relied on deep sequencing normalized with unique cDNA molecular identifiers. Donors were grouped into four age groups: young (average approximately 15 years), middle-aged (39), aged (around 66) and long-lived (about 89). To avoid experimental bias, donors of different ages were spread randomly across the sequencing lanes. Using the same blood draw, the study looked at two additional independent replicas of 1 million unique cDNA reads for two donors, one aged 18 to 30 and the other aged 80 or older.

At the junction V is shortened by 5 bases and J by 6 bases, with 16 bases in between. The CDR3 runs 14 amino acids, cysteine and phenylalanine included. Solely the CDR3 DNA is kept, with 42 bases framed from the first base. In the germline V gene, CDR1 corresponds to SQVTM and CDR2 to ANQGSEA. Donors were a few dozen systemically healthy Caucasian individuals from Russia aged roughly 6 to 100 years. Approximately 10 milliliters of peripheral blood were collected from each donor into EDTA-treated Vacutainer tubes. PBMCs were isolated by Ficoll-Paque density-gradient centrifugation, with at least 6.5 million obtained per sample. Total RNA was extracted from PBMCs with Trizol reagent, with at least 6 micrograms obtained per sample. Naive CD45RAhigh/CD27high T cell percentages were measured by flow cytometry on a PBMC aliquot from every donor. This clonotype came up a few times. Its antigen target is currently unknown. Base-call qualities are not available, and no considerably larger clone is one nucleotide away.

Paper-wide results and their limitations: Since profiling was done on bulk unsorted PBMCs, naive and antigen-experienced compartments could not be conclusively compared. There was a strong correlation between observed TCR beta diversity and the percentage of naive T cells measured by flow cytometry. The CMV infection status of donors was not known, potentially confounding age-related changes in expanded clonotypes. As age increased, observed TCR beta diversity per million T cells dropped in a roughly linear way, and a significant reduction was already evident by age 40. Total diversity estimates from one million sequenced T cells were considered lower bounds and underestimates. Compared with the aged group, the long-lived group had more naive CD4+ T cells, fewer expanded clones and increased TCR diversity, suggesting age selection.

Library method: 5' RACE. TCRdb records Illumina HiSeq 2500 as the sequencer. A second PCR of about 6 to 11 cycles was performed with a sample-barcoded 5' primer and a J-beta primer mix. Each TCR beta cDNA molecule received a unique molecular identifier from a template-switch 5' adaptor carrying 12 random nucleotides. At least 2.5 million CDR3-containing paired-end reads were obtained from each sample. The Mint cDNA synthesis kit, primed by a TRBC-specific oligonucleotide, was used to synthesize first-strand cDNA from all RNA. Following uracil-DNA glycosylase treatment, a first 18-cycle PCR with universal primers M1SS and BC2_uni_R was performed on all cDNA. The published analysis was carried out like this. Each sample was normalized by randomly selecting 1 million high-quality reads, each carrying a distinct molecular identifier. Instead of being binned into consensus sequences, reads with shared molecular identifiers were discarded. MiTCR, with a Q25 quality threshold and the strictest error-elimination algorithm, was used for CDR3 identification, clonotype clustering and error correction. A nonparametric unseen species model with Euler transformation was used to estimate a lower bound on total TCR beta diversity. TCRdb applied fastp at Q25 and MiXCR to the public reads, then kept only in-frame beta chains. For every CDR3 protein sequence, its rows merge into one entry that carries the most common genes and DNA. The V and J calls, along with clone size, are taken from TCRdb and not from the paper's own processing. The table for this sample lists 590,000 or so distinct CDR3 sequences; around 31% of them were counted only once. The top ten constitute around 14% of the sample.

This receptor was taken from a woman aged 80 or older in good health. The sequencing input was blood. Recombination linked TRBV29-1 to TRBJ1-4; the D gene lacks a confident call. Read as DNA, the sequence is TGCAGCGTTCGGGCAGATCCGGGCCATGAAAAACTGTTTTTT. This is translated as CSVRADPGHEKLFF.